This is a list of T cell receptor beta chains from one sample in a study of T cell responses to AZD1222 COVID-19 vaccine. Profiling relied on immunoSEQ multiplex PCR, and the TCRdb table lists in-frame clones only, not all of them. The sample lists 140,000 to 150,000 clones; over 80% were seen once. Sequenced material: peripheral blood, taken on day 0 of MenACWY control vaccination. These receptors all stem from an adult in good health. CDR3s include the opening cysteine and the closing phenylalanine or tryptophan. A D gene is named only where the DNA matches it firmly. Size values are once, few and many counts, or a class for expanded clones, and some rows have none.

CASRPTPGQGNYGYTF TGTGCCAGCAGACCTACTCCGGGACAGGGTAACTATGGCTACACCTTC TRBD1 - TRBJ1-2 TRBV5-6
CASSAQGGNTEAFF TGCGCCAGCAGCGCACAGGGTGGGAACACTGAAGCTTTCTTT - - TRBJ1-1 TRBV5-1
CATSRDLPGTNYGYTF TGTGCCACCAGCAGAGATCTGCCAGGGACGAACTATGGCTACACCTTC - once TRBJ1-2 TRBV15
CASSLAQGTGNSPLHF TGCGCCAGCAGCTTGGCCCAGGGGACGGGCAATTCACCCCTCCACTTT - once TRBJ1-6 TRBV5-1
CASSLTGSGANVLTF TGTGCCAGCAGTCTGACAGGGTCCGGGGCCAACGTCCTGACTTTC TRBD1 - TRBJ2-6 TRBV3-1/TRBV3-2
CASSGQGEGNIQYF TGTGCCAGCAGTGGACAGGGGGAGGGAAACATTCAGTACTTC TRBD1 - TRBJ2-4 TRBV27
CASRNGPPQPQHF TGTGCCAGCCGGAATGGCCCCCCTCAGCCCCAGCATTTT - - TRBJ1-5 TRBV19
CATSDSLAGAASTDTQYF TGTGCCACCAGTGATTCACTAGCGGGAGCGGCTAGCACAGATACGCAGTATTTT TRBD2 - TRBJ2-3 TRBV24-1
CASRGTSAFNEQFF TGCGCCAGCCGAGGGACTAGCGCTTTCAATGAGCAGTTCTTC TRBD2 - TRBJ2-1 TRBV5-1
CASSASGTGGIGYTF TGCGCCAGCAGTGCCTCCGGGACAGGGGGAATTGGCTACACCTTC TRBD1 - TRBJ1-2 TRBV10-1
CASSPTRQGASQPQHF TGTGCCAGCTCACCGACCAGGCAGGGGGCCTCTCAGCCCCAGCATTTT TRBD1 - TRBJ1-5 TRBV18
CSVESRGQVDNEQFF TGCAGCGTTGAAAGCAGGGGGCAAGTGGACAATGAGCAGTTCTTC TRBD1 - TRBJ2-1 TRBV29-1
CASRGTRDYNEQFF TGCGCCAGCCGGGGGACGCGGGACTACAATGAGCAGTTCTTC - - TRBJ2-1 TRBV5-1
CASSPAHPTEGYTF TGTGCCAGCAGCCCCGCCCACCCTACGGAAGGCTACACCTTC - - TRBJ1-2 TRBV7-8
CASSGGAPIPQAKNIQYF TGTGCCAGCAGCGGCGGGGCCCCTATACCTCAAGCCAAAAACATTCAGTACTTC - - TRBJ2-4 TRBV28
CASSYLGEYNEQFF TGTGCCAGCAGCTACTTGGGGGAGTACAATGAGCAGTTCTTC - - TRBJ2-1 TRBV3-1/TRBV3-2
CASSSSSVSPLHF TGTGCCAGCAGCTCTTCATCCGTTTCACCCCTCCACTTT - - TRBJ1-6 TRBV5-5